This T cell receptor (beta chain) was profiled in a study of blood T cell repertoires in COVID-19. Looking at the study overall: Material from acute and convalescent COVID-19 was sourced from the United States, Italy and Spain.

In the original workflow: Amplifying reference gene primers gave estimates of nucleated cell counts. Assay used: immunoSEQ multiplex PCR; TCRdb lists only in-frame clones, some missing. D and trimming come from the DNA, and the V and J calls and clone size come from that table. Seen here are some 180,000 clones, nearly 90% observed once, and the top ten hold 20% to 25%. CDR1 and CDR2 from the germline V gene are MNHEY and SVGAGI. V shed 5 bases and J 1 base; nucleotides not matched to a gene: 7. The CDR3 spans 15 residues. V is TRBV6-5 and J is TRBJ2-7; 8 positions match TRBD1. Material: peripheral blood. The clonotype was recovered from a man aged 55-75 years with active or convalescent COVID-19. The CDR3, as DNA: TGTGCCAGCAGTAGCACAGGGGGTAAATCCTACGAGCAGTACTTC. Translation gives CASSSTGGKSYEQYF.